Shown below are 10 T cell receptor beta chains from a single sample sequenced in a study of OX40 agonist ivuxolimab in advanced cancers. Assay: immunoSEQ multiplex PCR; the TCRdb copy retains only in-frame clones and omits some. The profile shows fewer than 25,000 clones, 75% to 85% of them singletons. The sample in question was CD4+ or CD8+ T cells sorted from blood, obtained in a trial of the OX40 agonist ivuxolimab. The receptors originated from an adult with an advanced solid tumor such as melanoma, head and neck, liver or kidney cancer.

This clone showed up many times. The chain carries TRBV28 and TRBJ1-5; 10 nucleotides line up with TRBD1. Trimming cost V 5 bases and J 5 bases; bases outside gene matches: 9. Per germline, CDR1 MDHEN and CDR2 SYDVKM. The CDR3 is 16 residues long. Here the CDR3 reads CASSPRTGGADQPQHF. DNA of the CDR3: TGTGCCAGCAGTCCGCGGACAGGGGGAGCTGATCAGCCCCAGCATTTT. The full variable domain, in which reference TRBV28 and TRBJ1-5 provide the parts outside the CDR3, is DVKVTQSSRYLVKRTGEKVFLECVQDMDHENMFWYRQDPGLGLRLIYFSYDVKMKEKGDIPEGYSVSREKKERFSLILESASTNQTSMYLCASSPRTGGADQPQHFGDGTRLSIL.

The chain combines TRBV6-5 with TRBJ2-1; 9 bases agree with TRBD1. Trimming cost V 4 bases and J 1 base; bases outside gene matches: 2. The CDR3 has 15 residues. Germline V gene data show CDR1 as MNHEY and CDR2 as SVGAGI. CDR3 sequence: CASSSGQGSYNEQFF. The CDR3 DNA sequence: TGTGCCAGCAGTTCCGGACAGGGGTCCTACAATGAGCAGTTCTTC.

The chain recombines TRBV4-1 with TRBJ2-7; the D gene is possibly TRBD1 (5 bases). The CDR3 loop spans 14 amino acids. Germline CDR1 MGHRA, CDR2 YSYEKL. Trimming cost V 6 bases and J 7 bases, with 19 bases left between them. The CDR3 region is CASSPKNLRAEQYF. The CDR3 nucleotides are TGCGCCAGCAGTCCCAAGAATCTCAGGGCGGAGCAGTACTTC.

V is TRBV27 and J is TRBJ2-7, with D perhaps matching TRBD2 (6 bases). From germline, CDR1 is MNHEY and CDR2 SMNVEV (reference sequence). The CDR3 is 15 amino acids. Trimming left V 4 bases short and J 3 bases short, with 16 bases between. The CDR3 region is CASSSVMGEDYEQYF. CDR3 DNA sequence: TGTGCCAGCAGTTCGGTTATGGGGGAGGACTACGAGCAGTACTTC.

The gene calls are TRBV28 and TRBJ1-5; TRBD1 aligns across 10 bases. The CDR3 length is 15 residues. Germline V gene sequence: CDR1 MDHEN, CDR2 SYDVKM. The ends lost 6 bases at V and 1 base at J; junction bases unmatched: 3. This chain's CDR3 is CASRWDRGSNQPQHF. CDR3 in DNA: TGTGCCAGCAGATGGGACAGGGGAAGCAATCAGCCCCAGCATTTT.

V and J are TRBV6-6 and TRBJ2-7, with TRBD1 identical over 9 bases. This CDR3 is 13 amino acids long. CDR1 is MNHNY and CDR2 is SVGAGI in the germline V gene (reference sequence). V lost 8 bases to trimming and J lost 4 bases; unmatched junction nucleotides: 6. DNA of the CDR3: TGTGCCAGCTCACAGGGGGCGGTTTACGAGCAGTACTTC. This sequence encodes CASSQGAVYEQYF.

By sample share, this clone is medium-sized. The chain has TRBV27 and TRBJ2-2, with D possibly being TRBD2 (5 bases). With 4 bases removed from V and 7 bases from J, the gap between germline ends came to 10 bases. Germline V lookup: CDR1 MNHEY, CDR2 SMNVEV (reference sequence). There are 13 residues in the CDR3. The CDR3 protein is CASSWTAIGELFF. The CDR3 DNA sequence: TGTGCCAGCAGTTGGACTGCTATCGGGGAGCTGTTTTTT.

This chain connects TRBV6-6 to TRBJ2-7; D gene uncertain. This CDR3 comprises 13 residues. V was pared by 6 bases and J by 3 bases, with 12 bases between. CDR1 and CDR2 (germline): MNHNY, SVGAGI (reference sequence). The CDR3 coding sequence is TGTGCCAGCAGCCTGGGGTCCGTCTACGAGCAGTACTTC. Translated, it gives CASSLGSVYEQYF.

The chain employs TRBV30 and TRBJ2-1, with D perhaps TRBD1 (5 bases). Germline V lookup: CDR1 GTSNPN, CDR2 SVGIG (reference sequence). V was cut by 5 bases and J by 1 base, with 15 bases left in between. This CDR3 spans 15 amino acids. The chain's CDR3 is CAWAPARTSYNEQFF. Written as DNA, the CDR3 is TGTGCCTGGGCTCCGGCTAGGACATCCTACAATGAGCAGTTCTTC.

This sequence joins TRBV5-6 and TRBJ2-7; D gene unclear. V was cut by 1 base and J by 4 bases, with 9 bases left in between. CDR3 length: 13 residues. Germline CDR1 is SGHDT and CDR2 is YYEEEE. The CDR3 here is CASSLSSRYEQYF. In DNA, the CDR3 is TGTGCCAGCAGCTTGTCTTCCCGGTACGAGCAGTACTTC.